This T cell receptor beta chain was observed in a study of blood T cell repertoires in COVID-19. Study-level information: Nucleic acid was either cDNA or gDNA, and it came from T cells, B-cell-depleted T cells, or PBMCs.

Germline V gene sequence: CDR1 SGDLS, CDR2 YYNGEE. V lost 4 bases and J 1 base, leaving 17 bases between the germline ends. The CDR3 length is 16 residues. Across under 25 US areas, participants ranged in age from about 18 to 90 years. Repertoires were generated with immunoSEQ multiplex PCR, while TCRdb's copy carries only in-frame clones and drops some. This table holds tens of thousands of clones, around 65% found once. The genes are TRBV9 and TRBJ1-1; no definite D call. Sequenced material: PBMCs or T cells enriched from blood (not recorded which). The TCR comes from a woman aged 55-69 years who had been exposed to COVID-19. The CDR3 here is CASSLRAGYGNTEAFF. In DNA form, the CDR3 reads TGTGCCAGCAGCCTCCGTGCGGGATATGGGAACACTGAAGCTTTCTTT. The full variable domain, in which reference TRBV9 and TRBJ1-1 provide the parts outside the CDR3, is DSGVTQTPKHLITATGQRVTLRCSPRSGDLSVYWYQQSLDQGLQFLIQYYNGEERAKGNILERFSAQQFPDLHSELNLSSLELGDSALYFCASSLRAGYGNTEAFFGQGTRLTVV.